A selection of T cell receptor beta chains follows, all from one sample in a study of blood T cells in healthy people across ages. TCRdb independently ran MiXCR on the 5' RACE reads; one entry per CDR3 protein. The table lists fewer than 1,000,000 distinct CDR3 sequences, about half of them singletons. Sequencing was carried out using blood. The receptors shown here come from a man older than 75 in good health. Each CDR3 is given with its conserved first and last residue. Fields, in order: J gene, clone size, CDR3 length, D gene, V gene, CDR3 DNA, CDR3 protein. D genes are given only for firm matches. Some rows have no size entry. The others give once, few or many, or a class for an expanded clone.

j_call: TRBJ2-7; clone_size: -; cdr3_length: 15; d_call: -; v_call: TRBV7-2; cdr3_nt: TGTGCCAGCAGCCTCACGGACAGGAGGGGCTACGAGCAGTACTTC; cdr3_aa: CASSLTDRRGYEQYF
j_call: TRBJ1-2; clone_size: -; cdr3_length: 14; d_call: -; v_call: TRBV2; cdr3_nt: TGTGCCAGCAGTGATTCCGGGGGGGCTATAGGCTACACCTTC; cdr3_aa: CASSDSGGAIGYTF
j_call: TRBJ2-3; clone_size: many; cdr3_length: 14; d_call: TRBD2; v_call: TRBV20-1; cdr3_nt: TGCAGTGCTAGTCCGGGAGGGCTGGCAGATACGCAGTATTTT; cdr3_aa: CSASPGGLADTQYF
j_call: TRBJ2-3; clone_size: -; cdr3_length: 14; d_call: -; v_call: TRBV29-1; cdr3_nt: TGCAGCGTGAACCGGGGGACGAGCACAGATACGCAGTATTTT; cdr3_aa: CSVNRGTSTDTQYF
j_call: TRBJ2-7; clone_size: once; cdr3_length: 13; d_call: -; v_call: TRBV6-5; cdr3_nt: TGTGCCAGCAGTTACAACAGTCTTGACGAGCAGTACTTC; cdr3_aa: CASSYNSLDEQYF
j_call: TRBJ2-7; clone_size: few; cdr3_length: 13; d_call: -; v_call: TRBV7-2; cdr3_nt: TGTGCCAGCAGCGCGAACTCAGCCTACGAGCAGTACTTC; cdr3_aa: CASSANSAYEQYF
j_call: TRBJ1-1; clone_size: many; cdr3_length: 11; d_call: -; v_call: TRBV12-3/TRBV12-4; cdr3_nt: TGTGCCAGCAGTTCGAACACTGAAGCTTTCTTT; cdr3_aa: CASSSNTEAFF
j_call: TRBJ2-7; clone_size: -; cdr3_length: 21; d_call: -; v_call: TRBV28; cdr3_nt: TGTGCCAGCAGTTTGCCCCTTCACGGACAGGGGGGACTAGCGGATCACAATGAGCAGTACTTC; cdr3_aa: CASSLPLHGQGGLADHNEQYF
j_call: TRBJ2-7; clone_size: -; cdr3_length: 14; d_call: -; v_call: TRBV14; cdr3_nt: TGTGCCAGCAGCCCCGTAGGGTTCTCATACGAGCAGTACTTC; cdr3_aa: CASSPVGFSYEQYF
j_call: TRBJ2-1; clone_size: few; cdr3_length: 15; d_call: TRBD2; v_call: TRBV29-1; cdr3_nt: TGCAGCGCCCCAAAGGGGAGGGGTATTCGCAATGAGCAGTTCTTC; cdr3_aa: CSAPKGRGIRNEQFF
j_call: TRBJ2-7; clone_size: -; cdr3_length: 15; d_call: -; v_call: TRBV28; cdr3_nt: TGTGCCAGCAATTCCTCCCGGAGCGCGATCTACGAGCAGTACTTC; cdr3_aa: CASNSSRSAIYEQYF
j_call: TRBJ2-1; clone_size: -; cdr3_length: 11; d_call: -; v_call: TRBV4-2; cdr3_nt: TGTGCCAGCAGCCAAATTAATGAGCAGTTCTTC; cdr3_aa: CASSQINEQFF
j_call: TRBJ2-3; clone_size: few; cdr3_length: 16; d_call: TRBD2; v_call: TRBV20-1; cdr3_nt: TGCAGTGCTAGATGGCTCGCGGGAGGGCGGGTAGATACGCAGTATTTT; cdr3_aa: CSARWLAGGRVDTQYF
j_call: TRBJ2-2; clone_size: once; cdr3_length: 16; d_call: -; v_call: TRBV20-1; cdr3_nt: TGCAGTGCTAGAGCTCTACTAGTGGGAAACACCGGGGAGCTGTTTTTT; cdr3_aa: CSARALLVGNTGELFF
j_call: TRBJ2-1; clone_size: -; cdr3_length: 16; d_call: TRBD1; v_call: TRBV25-1; cdr3_nt: TGTGCCAGCAGTGCCCGCACGGGACAGCTGTCCTACGAGCAGTTCTTC; cdr3_aa: CASSARTGQLSYEQFF
j_call: TRBJ2-6; clone_size: once; cdr3_length: 17; d_call: -; v_call: TRBV5-1; cdr3_nt: TGCGCCAGCAGCACCCCCCAGGGTCCAATTGGGACCAACGTCCTGACTTTC; cdr3_aa: CASSTPQGPIGTNVLTF
j_call: TRBJ2-5; clone_size: -; cdr3_length: 13; d_call: -; v_call: TRBV10-3; cdr3_nt: TGTGCCATCAGTGAAAGAGCCCAAGAGACCCAGTACTTC; cdr3_aa: CAISERAQETQYF
j_call: TRBJ2-7; clone_size: -; cdr3_length: 13; d_call: -; v_call: TRBV20-1; cdr3_nt: TGCAGTGCTAGAGATTCGGGGACTCCCGAGCAGTACTTC; cdr3_aa: CSARDSGTPEQYF
j_call: TRBJ2-1; clone_size: few; cdr3_length: 15; d_call: -; v_call: TRBV20-1; cdr3_nt: TGCAGTGCTACTAGGGATACCTTCTCCTACAATGAGCAGTTCTTC; cdr3_aa: CSATRDTFSYNEQFF
j_call: TRBJ2-5; clone_size: -; cdr3_length: 15; d_call: -; v_call: TRBV7-2; cdr3_nt: TGTGCCAGCAGCCCGCTTCGGACCGGCGGAGAGACCCAGTACTTC; cdr3_aa: CASSPLRTGGETQYF
j_call: TRBJ2-6; clone_size: once; cdr3_length: 18; d_call: TRBD1; v_call: TRBV30; cdr3_nt: TGTGCCTGGAGTGTTGATTGGGGCAGGGGGTCTGGGGCCAACGTCCTGACTTTC; cdr3_aa: CAWSVDWGRGSGANVLTF
j_call: TRBJ1-2; clone_size: few; cdr3_length: 13; d_call: -; v_call: TRBV6-1; cdr3_nt: TGTGCCAGCAGTGGCCCTCCTAACTATGGCTACACCTTC; cdr3_aa: CASSGPPNYGYTF
j_call: TRBJ2-1; clone_size: few; cdr3_length: 13; d_call: -; v_call: TRBV20-1; cdr3_nt: TGCAGTCCAATAATTTCAGGCTTCAATGAGCAGTTCTTC; cdr3_aa: CSPIISGFNEQFF
j_call: TRBJ2-1; clone_size: -; cdr3_length: 16; d_call: TRBD2; v_call: TRBV12-3/TRBV12-4; cdr3_nt: TGTGCCAGCAGCCTCAGACTAGCCTATAAGATGGATGAGCAGTTCTTC; cdr3_aa: CASSLRLAYKMDEQFF
j_call: TRBJ2-7; clone_size: -; cdr3_length: 12; d_call: TRBD1; v_call: TRBV29-1; cdr3_nt: TGCAGCGCAGGGACCCAGGGGGTCGAGCAGTACTTC; cdr3_aa: CSAGTQGVEQYF
j_call: TRBJ2-3; clone_size: -; cdr3_length: 16; d_call: -; v_call: TRBV7-2; cdr3_nt: TGTGCCAGCAGCCCCCGGACACTTATAACCACAGATACGCAGTATTTT; cdr3_aa: CASSPRTLITTDTQYF
j_call: TRBJ1-2; clone_size: -; cdr3_length: 12; d_call: -; v_call: TRBV20-1; cdr3_nt: TGCAGTGCTAGGGAAGGGGCGGAAGGCTACACCTTC; cdr3_aa: CSAREGAEGYTF
j_call: TRBJ2-7; clone_size: -; cdr3_length: 14; d_call: TRBD1; v_call: TRBV12-3/TRBV12-4; cdr3_nt: TGTGCCAGCAGTTTCAGGACAGGGAGTCACGAGCAGTACTTC; cdr3_aa: CASSFRTGSHEQYF
j_call: TRBJ2-7; clone_size: once; cdr3_length: 15; d_call: -; v_call: TRBV3-1; cdr3_nt: TGTGCCAGCAGCCAAGTCGGACAGTCAGACTACGAGCAGTACTTC; cdr3_aa: CASSQVGQSDYEQYF
j_call: TRBJ2-3; clone_size: few; cdr3_length: 15; d_call: -; v_call: TRBV5-1; cdr3_nt: TGCGCCAGCAGCTTGGATGCAGCGGATTCGGATACGCAGTATTTT; cdr3_aa: CASSLDAADSDTQYF